This record concerns one TCR beta chain sequence. Repertoires were generated with immunoSEQ multiplex PCR, while TCRdb's copy carries only in-frame clones and drops some. Among about 130,000 clones listed, 83% were seen once. The V end was cut by 4 bases, the J end by 0 bases, with 9 bases between. The germline gives CDR1 LNHDA, CDR2 SQIVND (reference sequence). The CDR3 has 15 amino acids. All enrollees were roughly 18 to 90 years old and from approximately 25 US areas. These data originate in a study of blood T cell repertoires in COVID-19. This sequence was found in a young man who had recovered from COVID-19. The rearrangement joins TRBV19 to TRBJ1-4; TRBD1 is a possible D gene (6 bases). Specimen: PBMCs or T cells enriched from blood (not recorded which). The CDR3 here is CASSRDTATNEKLFF. The CDR3 DNA reads as TGTGCCAGTAGTAGGGACACAGCAACTAATGAAAAACTGTTTTTT.